This T cell receptor (beta chain) came from a study of blood T cell repertoires in COVID-19. The assay was immunoSEQ multiplex PCR, and TCRdb's table has in-frame clones only and misses some. The sample lists more than 120,000 clones, approximately 88% occurring once. V lost 3 bases to trimming and J lost 3 bases; unmatched junction nucleotides: 7. This CDR3 has 16 residues. CDR1 is KGHDR and CDR2 is SFDVKD in the germline V gene. The rearrangement links TRBV24-1 to TRBJ2-5; 9 nucleotides align to TRBD1. Material: peripheral blood. The source is a woman in her forties or fifties with acute or convalescent COVID-19. This chain's CDR3 is CATSDPTGGGEETQYF. The DNA of the CDR3 is TGTGCCACCAGTGATCCCACAGGGGGCGGTGAAGAGACCCAGTACTTC.